One sample yielded the 30 T cell receptor beta chains listed below, sequenced in a study of radiotherapy plus CTLA-4 blockade in lung cancer. This table comes from immunoSEQ multiplex PCR, and its TCRdb copy is limited to in-frame clones, with some not included. Here the sample spans tens of thousands of clones, 83% being singletons. The starting material was peripheral blood, obtained from a patient treated with radiotherapy plus ipilimumab. These receptors originate from a human donor with non-small cell lung cancer who had stable disease on radiotherapy plus ipilimumab.

The chain combines TRBV5-1 with TRBJ1-1; TRBD1 agrees at 8 bases. Trimming removed 0 bases from V and 5 bases from J; junction bases left unmatched: 9. The CDR3 has 16 amino acids. Germline CDR1 is SGHRS and CDR2 is YFSETQ. CDR3 DNA: TGCGCCAGCAGCTTGGATCCCCAGGGGGCTTGGACTGAAGCTTTCTTT. It translates to CASSLDPQGAWTEAFF.

The rearrangement joins TRBV9 to TRBJ2-2; D remains ambiguous. Trimming stripped 2 bases from V and 7 bases from J, with 3 bases between. CDR1 and CDR2 (germline): SGDLS, YYNGEE. There are 11 residues in the CDR3. CDR3 sequence: CASSVSGELFF. CDR3 DNA sequence: TGTGCCAGCAGCGTCAGCGGGGAGCTGTTTTTT.

The genes are TRBV4-2 and TRBJ1-2; D may be TRBD1 (5 bases). CDR1 is LGHNA, CDR2 YNFKEQ, per germline. This CDR3 contains 14 residues. V dropped 3 bases and J dropped 4 bases, with 12 bases sitting between them. The chain's CDR3 is CASSQPGRSYGYTF. The DNA of the CDR3 is TGTGCCAGCAGCCAGCCGGGACGGTCCTATGGCTACACCTTC.

The chain recombines TRBV29-1 with TRBJ1-3; no firm D call. CDR3 length: 14 amino acids. With 6 bases removed from V and 0 bases from J, the gap between germline ends came to 12 bases. Germline values: CDR1 SQVTM, CDR2 ANQGSEA. This CDR3 is CSVGRPGSGNTIYF. The CDR3 DNA sequence: TGCAGCGTCGGTCGGCCCGGCTCTGGAAACACCATATATTTT.

The chain has TRBV6-1 and TRBJ1-1; 11 bases match TRBD1. The V gene end was trimmed by 8 bases and the J gene end by 4 bases; junction bases not matched to a gene: 9. The CDR3 contains 15 residues. Per the germline V gene, CDR1 is MNHNS and CDR2 is SASEGT. Written as DNA, the CDR3 is TGTGCCAGCCGGACAGGGGGCATAATGAGCACTGAAGCTTTCTTT. Its protein is CASRTGGIMSTEAFF.

The rearrangement joins TRBV2 to TRBJ1-1, with D unclear. Deletions cut 7 bases from V and 1 base from J, with 13 bases between. The CDR3 runs to 14 residues. CDR1 is SNHLY, CDR2 FYNNEI, per germline. The CDR3 DNA reads TGTGCCAGCACTTCAACGGGTCGGAACACTGAAGCTTTCTTT. The encoded protein is CASTSTGRNTEAFF.

This rearrangement joins TRBV7-2 to TRBJ1-2; D gene uncertain. Germline V CDR1 and CDR2: SGHTA, FQGNSA. The CDR3 length is 16 residues. V was pared by 5 bases and J by 0 bases, with 16 bases between. The CDR3 coding sequence is TGTGCCAGCAGCCGCTCATTACGTTCCTCTAACTATGGCTACACCTTC. The encoded protein is CASSRSLRSSNYGYTF.

The genes are TRBV28 and TRBJ2-7; 14 bases agree with TRBD2. The CDR3 length is 15 residues. The V and J ends lost 5 bases and 4 bases, in that order; junction bases with no gene match: 4. Per the germline V gene, CDR1 is MDHEN and CDR2 is SYDVKM. The CDR3 nucleotides are TGTGCCAGCAGTATCGGGACTAGCGGGAGTTACGAGCAGTACTTC. This translates into CASSIGTSGSYEQYF.

This rearrangement joins TRBV4-2 to TRBJ1-4; 8 nucleotides align to TRBD1. This CDR3 comprises 15 residues. V was clipped by 0 bases and J by 4 bases; unmatched bases: 1. Germline assignment: CDR1 LGHNA and CDR2 YNFKEQ. DNA for the CDR3: TGTGCCAGCAGCCAAGACGGGACAGGTAATGAAAAACTGTTTTTT. Residues: CASSQDGTGNEKLFF.

The chain is built from TRBV19 and TRBJ1-3, with D possibly matching TRBD1 (5 bases). V shed 8 bases and J shed 4 bases, with 15 bases lying between them. Germline V CDR1 and CDR2: LNHDA, SQIVND (reference sequence). The CDR3 is 14 residues long. The CDR3 DNA is TGTGCCAGTCGGGAGACAGTCATCGGAAACACCATATATTTT. The encoded protein is CASRETVIGNTIYF.

The chain combines TRBV6-5 with TRBJ2-1; D may match TRBD1 or TRBD2 (5 bases each). Trimming stripped 6 bases from V and 4 bases from J, with 13 bases between. CDR1 MNHEY and CDR2 SVGAGI come from the germline V gene. CDR3 length: 14 amino acids. CDR3 loop: CASSLTRGYNEQFF. CDR3 in DNA: TGTGCCAGCAGCCTCACGAGGGGATACAATGAGCAGTTCTTC.

This clone was seen more than once but under ten times. The rearrangement joins TRBV28 to TRBJ2-5; no firm D call. This CDR3 contains 13 residues. V was trimmed by 5 bases and J by 4 bases, leaving 11 bases between them. Germline lookup yields CDR1 MDHEN and CDR2 SYDVKM. The CDR3 bases are TGTGCCAGCAGTCCCCCTAATCGAGAGACCCAGTACTTC. This encodes CASSPPNRETQYF.

Note on this clone: One end of the junction fails to match germline, which may point to a read error. The J gene is TRBJ2-7, the V gene TRBV7-7; tentatively, D is TRBD1 or TRBD2 (5 bases each). CDR3 length equals 16 residues. Germline loops: CDR1 SSHAT, CDR2 FNYEAQ (reference sequence). The CDR3 nucleotides are TGTGCTAGCAGCTTAGGCTTAGGACATGAGGGCTACGAGCAGTACTTC. This codes for CASSLGLGHEGYEQYF.

The chain carries TRBV19 and TRBJ2-3; D is perhaps TRBD1 or TRBD2 (5 bases each). V gave up 3 bases and J gave up 4 bases, with 14 bases separating them. Germline V gives CDR1 LNHDA, CDR2 SQIVND (reference sequence). This CDR3 contains 15 residues. The CDR3 loop is CASSMSGTPADTQYF. The CDR3 DNA sequence: TGTGCCAGTAGTATGTCAGGGACCCCGGCAGATACGCAGTATTTT.

The chain couples TRBV27 to TRBJ2-3, with 7 nucleotides matching TRBD1. The CDR3 is 16 amino acids. Germline V gene lookup returns CDR1 MNHEY and CDR2 SMNVEV (reference sequence). The trim removed 4 bases at V and 6 bases at J, leaving 13 bases unmatched. DNA for the CDR3: TGTGCCAGCAGTTCAATAGTACAGGGGCCCGGGGATACGCAGTATTTT. Amino acid sequence: CASSSIVQGPGDTQYF.

This sequence joins TRBV5-8 and TRBJ2-3; 9 bases agree with TRBD2. The germline V gene encodes CDR1 SGHTS and CDR2 YDEGEE. Trimming removed 0 bases from V and 4 bases from J; junction bases left unmatched: 3. This CDR3 is built from 15 residues. CDR3 nucleotide sequence: TGTGCCAGCAGCTTGGGGCGGGGGGGCCCAGATACGCAGTATTTT. Translated: CASSLGRGGPDTQYF.

The chain combines TRBV5-6 with TRBJ2-3; 9 nucleotides align to TRBD1. The CDR3 runs to 15 residues. The germline V gene has CDR1 SGHDT and CDR2 YYEEEE. Trimming at V came to 2 bases and at J to 2 bases, leaving 3 bases not matched to a gene. In DNA, the CDR3 is TGTGCCAGCAGCTTAAGGACAGGGGCCACAGATACGCAGTATTTT. Residues: CASSLRTGATDTQYF.

This chain links TRBV7-4 with TRBJ2-7; 9 positions agree with TRBD2. This CDR3 has 17 amino acids. CDR1 is SGHVT, CDR2 SQSDAQ, per germline. Trimming at V came to 2 bases and at J to 2 bases, leaving 10 bases not matched to a gene. This CDR3 is CASSLFSGAGGPYEQYF. The DNA for the CDR3 is TGTGCCAGCAGCTTATTCTCTGGGGCGGGAGGGCCCTACGAGCAGTACTTC.

The chain is built from TRBV6-5 and TRBJ1-2; 8 bases match TRBD1. CDR3 size: 14 residues. V lost 6 bases, J lost 8 bases, and 11 bases stayed unmatched. Germline CDR1 reads MNHEY; CDR2 reads SVGAGI. CDR3 bases: TGTGCCAGCAGCCCGGCAGGGGGCTCGAGAGGCTACACCTTC. Translated: CASSPAGGSRGYTF.

In this sample, this clone turned up a few times. This chain links TRBV5-6 with TRBJ2-7; D might be TRBD2 (6 bases). Deletions cut 0 bases from V and 10 bases from J, with 8 bases between. Germline CDR1 is SGHDT and CDR2 is YYEEEE. This CDR3 has 11 amino acids. The CDR3 loop is CASSLAGLQYF. CDR3 nucleotides: TGTGCCAGCAGCTTGGCGGGACTCCAGTACTTC.

This clone has just one count. This specimen includes other DNA sequences encoding the same CDR3. The chain employs TRBV6-5 and TRBJ1-1; D is uncertain. CDR1 and CDR2 from the germline V gene are MNHEY and SVGAGI. The V end lost 4 bases, the J end lost 1 base, and 7 bases lay between the germline ends. This CDR3 contains 13 residues. CDR3 nucleotides: TGTGCCAGCAGTTTAGATCCGAACACTGAAGCTTTCTTT. Translating it yields CASSLDPNTEAFF.

The V and J genes are TRBV6-1 and TRBJ1-1; D gene unclear. Germline assignment: CDR1 MNHNS and CDR2 SASEGT. Trimming removed 5 bases at V and 5 bases at J, with 15 bases between. This CDR3 region has 14 residues. CDR3 in amino acids: CASSWEGRKTEAFF. CDR3 DNA: TGTGCCAGCAGTTGGGAGGGTCGGAAAACTGAAGCTTTCTTT.

By frequency in the sample, this clone is medium-sized. Different DNA sequences within this sample yield the same CDR3. The rearrangement joins TRBV9 to TRBJ1-6; 8 nucleotides match TRBD1. Per the germline V gene, CDR1 is SGDLS and CDR2 is YYNGEE. The CDR3 extends over 16 amino acids. V shed 0 bases, J shed 7 bases, and the junction held 6 bases outside the gene matches. The CDR3 sequence is CASSVEGTGGNSPLHF. The CDR3 coding sequence is TGTGCCAGCAGCGTAGAGGGCACAGGGGGGAATTCACCCCTCCACTTT.

The chain recombines TRBV28 with TRBJ1-5; no reliable D call. The V gene's germline CDR1 is MDHEN and CDR2 SYDVKM. The CDR3 has 12 residues. V was pared by 2 bases and J by 4 bases, with 3 bases between. The CDR3, as DNA: TGTGCCAGCAGTTTAACTAATCAGCCCCAGCATTTT. This gives the protein CASSLTNQPQHF.

This clone was seen only once. The V and J genes are TRBV10-2 and TRBJ1-5; D is undetermined. Trimming stripped 8 bases from V and 6 bases from J, with 14 bases between. Germline assignment: CDR1 WSHSY and CDR2 SAAADI. The CDR3 runs 13 residues. Here the CDR3 reads CASRKGWGQPQHF. The CDR3 nucleotides read TGCGCCAGCCGCAAGGGCTGGGGTCAGCCCCAGCATTTT.

This clone was seen more than once but under ten times. The V call is TRBV28, the J call TRBJ2-7; TRBD1 aligns across 8 bases. V lost 2 bases and J lost 5; bases outside the gene matches: 5. CDR3 size: 14 residues. In germline, CDR1 is MDHEN, CDR2 SYDVKM. The CDR3 nucleotides read TGTGCCAGCAGTTTACAGGGGGCAAGAAACGAGCAGTACTTC. Translation gives CASSLQGARNEQYF. Filled out from reference TRBV28 and TRBJ2-7, the complete variable domain reads DVKVTQSSRYLVKRTGEKVFLECVQDMDHENMFWYRQDPGLGLRLIYFSYDVKMKEKGDIPEGYSVSREKKERFSLILESASTNQTSMYLCASSLQGARNEQYFGPGTRLTVT.

The chain uses TRBV6-5 and TRBJ2-1, with TRBD2 matching over 12 bases. The germline V gene encodes CDR1 MNHEY and CDR2 SVGAGI. This CDR3 is built from 16 residues. With V trimmed by 4 bases and J by 2 bases, 3 bases remained unmatched. CDR3 amino acids: CASSSRTSGAYNEQFF. CDR3 sequence (DNA): TGTGCCAGCAGTTCCCGGACTAGCGGGGCCTACAATGAGCAGTTCTTC.

A few counts support this clone. The chain is built from TRBV7-2 and TRBJ2-5; 7 nucleotides align to TRBD2. This CDR3 has 17 residues. J was trimmed by 5 bases and V by 5 bases; bases with no gene match: 17. Germline CDR1 and CDR2: SGHTA and FQGNSA. As DNA, the CDR3 is TGTGCCAGCAGCCCTATGGGGGGGGGTGGAATCCGGGAGACCCAGTACTTC. It specifies CASSPMGGGGIRETQYF.

The chain recombines TRBV6-6 with TRBJ2-1; TRBD1 matches 8 bases. Germline values: CDR1 MNHNY, CDR2 SVGAGI (reference sequence). This CDR3 spans 14 amino acids. V was clipped by 6 bases and J by 4 bases; unmatched bases: 5. The CDR3 DNA reads TGTGCCAGCAGGGGACAGGATAAGTACAATGAGCAGTTCTTC. This encodes CASRGQDKYNEQFF.

The chain is built from TRBV30 and TRBJ1-1; D ambiguous. Germline assignment: CDR1 GTSNPN and CDR2 SVGIG (reference sequence). The CDR3 runs to 12 residues. The ends were cut back, 4 bases at V and 4 bases at J, with 10 bases in the middle. The CDR3 loop is CAWTARGTEAFF. CDR3 nucleotides: TGTGCCTGGACAGCCCGAGGCACTGAAGCTTTCTTT.